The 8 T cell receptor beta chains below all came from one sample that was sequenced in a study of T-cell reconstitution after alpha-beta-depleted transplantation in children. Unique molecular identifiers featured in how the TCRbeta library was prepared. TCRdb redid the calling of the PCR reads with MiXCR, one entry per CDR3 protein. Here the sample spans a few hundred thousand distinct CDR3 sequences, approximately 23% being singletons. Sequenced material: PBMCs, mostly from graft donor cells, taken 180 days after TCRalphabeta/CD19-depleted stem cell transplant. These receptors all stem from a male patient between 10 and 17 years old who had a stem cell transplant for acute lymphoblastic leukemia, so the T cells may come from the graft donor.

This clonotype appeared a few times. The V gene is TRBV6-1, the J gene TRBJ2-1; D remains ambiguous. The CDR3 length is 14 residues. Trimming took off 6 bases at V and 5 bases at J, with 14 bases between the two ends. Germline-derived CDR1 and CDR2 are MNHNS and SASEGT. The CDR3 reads CASRESRAHNEQFF. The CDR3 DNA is TGTGCCAGCAGAGAATCCCGGGCCCACAATGAGCAGTTCTTC.

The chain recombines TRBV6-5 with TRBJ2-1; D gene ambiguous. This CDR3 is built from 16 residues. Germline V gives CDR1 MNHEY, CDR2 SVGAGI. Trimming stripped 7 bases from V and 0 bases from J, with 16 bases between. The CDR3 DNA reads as TGTGCCAGCACTCTACTTTTAACGCGCTCCTACAATGAGCAGTTCTTC. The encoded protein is CASTLLLTRSYNEQFF.

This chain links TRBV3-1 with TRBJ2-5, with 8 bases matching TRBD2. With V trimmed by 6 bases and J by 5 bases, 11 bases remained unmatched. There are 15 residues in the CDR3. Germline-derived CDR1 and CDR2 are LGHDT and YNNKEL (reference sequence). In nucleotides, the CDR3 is TGTGCCAGCAGTTTCAGCGGGAGCCCGGGGGAGACCCAGTACTTC. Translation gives CASSFSGSPGETQYF.

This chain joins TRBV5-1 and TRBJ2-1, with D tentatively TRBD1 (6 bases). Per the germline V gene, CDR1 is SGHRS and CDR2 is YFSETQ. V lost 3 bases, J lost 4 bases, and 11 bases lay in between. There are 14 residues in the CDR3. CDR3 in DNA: TGCGCCAGCAGCTGGTGGACAGATTACAATGAGCAGTTCTTC. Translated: CASSWWTDYNEQFF.

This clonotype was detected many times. CDR3 DNA sequence: TGTGCCAGCAGTACAGGGGGCTTAGGCAATGAGCAGTTCTTC. It specifies CASSTGGLGNEQFF. The chain uses TRBV27 and TRBJ2-1, with 9 bases aligning to TRBD1. Germline loops: CDR1 MNHEY, CDR2 SMNVEV (reference sequence). The CDR3 contains 14 residues. The V segment lost 5 bases and the J segment 6 bases; nucleotides outside the gene matches: 5.

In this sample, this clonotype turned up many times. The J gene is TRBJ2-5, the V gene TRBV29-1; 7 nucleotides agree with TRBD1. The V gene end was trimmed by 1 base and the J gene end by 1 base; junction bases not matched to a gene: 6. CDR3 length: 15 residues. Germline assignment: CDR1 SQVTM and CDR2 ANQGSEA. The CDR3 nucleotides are TGCAGCGTTGAAGGTGGGCAGGGGGTCCAAGAGACCCAGTACTTC. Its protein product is CSVEGGQGVQETQYF.

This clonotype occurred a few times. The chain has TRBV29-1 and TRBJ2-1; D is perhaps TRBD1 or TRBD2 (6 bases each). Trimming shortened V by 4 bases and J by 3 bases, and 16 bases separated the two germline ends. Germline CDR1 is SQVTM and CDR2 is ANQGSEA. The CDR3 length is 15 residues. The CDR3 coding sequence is TGCAGCGTTGTGGGGGGCCCGACTCTCTACAATGAGCAGTTCTTC. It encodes CSVVGGPTLYNEQFF.

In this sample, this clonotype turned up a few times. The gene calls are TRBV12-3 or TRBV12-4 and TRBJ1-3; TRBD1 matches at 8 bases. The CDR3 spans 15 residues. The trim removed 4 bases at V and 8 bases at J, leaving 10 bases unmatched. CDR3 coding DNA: TGTGCCAGCAGTTCACACCGGGACAGGAGGGACACCATATATTTT. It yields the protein CASSSHRDRRDTIYF.